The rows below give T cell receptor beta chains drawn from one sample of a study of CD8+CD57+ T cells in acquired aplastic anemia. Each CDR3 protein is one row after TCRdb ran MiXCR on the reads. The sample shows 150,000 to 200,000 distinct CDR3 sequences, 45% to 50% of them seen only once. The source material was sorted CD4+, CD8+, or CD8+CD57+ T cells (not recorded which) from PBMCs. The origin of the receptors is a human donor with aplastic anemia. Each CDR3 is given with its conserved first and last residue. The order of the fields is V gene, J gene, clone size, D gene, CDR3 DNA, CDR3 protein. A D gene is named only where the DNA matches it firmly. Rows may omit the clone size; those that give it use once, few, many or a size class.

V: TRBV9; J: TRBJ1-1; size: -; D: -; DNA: TGTGCCAGCAGCGTAGCTCCAAGGACACCTGAAGCTTTCTTT; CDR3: CASSVAPRTPEAFF
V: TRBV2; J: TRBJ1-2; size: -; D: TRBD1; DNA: TGTGCCAGCAGGCCGGGACAGGGAGGCTACACCTTC; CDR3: CASRPGQGGYTF
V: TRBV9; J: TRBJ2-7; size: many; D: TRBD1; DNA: TGTGCCAGCAGGGGGGACAGGGGAAACGAGCAGTACTTC; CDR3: CASRGDRGNEQYF
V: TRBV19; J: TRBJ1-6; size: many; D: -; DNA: TGTGCCAGTAGTACCACCGATAATTCACCCCTCCACTTT; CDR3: CASSTTDNSPLHF
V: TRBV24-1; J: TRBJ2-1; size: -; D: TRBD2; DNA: TGTGCCACCAGTGAACCTAGCGGAGGTTACAATGAGCAGTTCTTC; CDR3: CATSEPSGGYNEQFF
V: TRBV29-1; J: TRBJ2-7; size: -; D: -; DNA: TGCAGCGTTGGAGAGGACTCCTACGAGCAGTACTTC; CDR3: CSVGEDSYEQYF
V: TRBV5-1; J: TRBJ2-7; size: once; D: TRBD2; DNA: TGCGCCAGCAGCTTGGGCAGCGGGAGCTACGAGCAGTACTTC; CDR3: CASSLGSGSYEQYF
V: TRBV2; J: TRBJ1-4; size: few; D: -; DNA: TGTGCCAGCAGTGAAACTAGGACCGAAAAACTGTTTTTT; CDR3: CASSETRTEKLFF
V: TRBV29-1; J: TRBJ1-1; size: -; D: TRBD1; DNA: TGCAGCGTTGATGGGGGACAGGGTGAGCCTGAAGCTTTCTTT; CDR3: CSVDGGQGEPEAFF
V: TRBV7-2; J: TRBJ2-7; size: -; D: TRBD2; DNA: TGTGCCAGCAGCCCTTGGCAGCGGGAGACGGACGAGCAGTACTTC; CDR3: CASSPWQRETDEQYF
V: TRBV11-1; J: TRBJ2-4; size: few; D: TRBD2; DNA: TGTGCCAGCACCCAGAGCTCGGGGGGTGGGCTCGCAAACATTCAGTACTTC; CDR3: CASTQSSGGGLANIQYF
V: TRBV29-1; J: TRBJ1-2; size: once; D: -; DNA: TGCAGCGTTGAAGAGGGAATTTCAGGGAAAGGTCGCTATGGCTACACCTTC; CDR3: CSVEEGISGKGRYGYTF